These T cell receptor beta chains were read from a single sample in a study of T-cell reconstitution after alpha-beta-depleted transplantation in children. TCRdb used MiXCR to reprocess the PCR reads, holding one entry per CDR3 protein. The data hold hundreds of thousands of distinct CDR3 sequences, with less than 15% observed a single time. This sample comprised PBMCs, obtained before TCRalphabeta/CD19-depleted stem cell transplant. These receptors were taken from a girl aged 2 to 9 with congenital amegakaryocytic thrombocytopenia, due to receive a stem cell transplant. CDR3s leave out the opening cysteine and the closing phenylalanine or tryptophan. Fields, in order: D gene, V gene, CDR3 protein. D genes are given only for firm matches.

D gene: -
V gene: TRBV30
CDR3 protein: AWVKWGQSGNTIY

D gene: -
V gene: TRBV6-1
CDR3 protein: ASSDKYRPTNEKLF

D gene: TRBD1
V gene: TRBV6-1
CDR3 protein: ASSEAPGQGYEQY

D gene: TRBD1
V gene: TRBV6-1
CDR3 protein: ASSEQDRGEGD

D gene: -
V gene: TRBV28
CDR3 protein: ASCIRELEQY

D gene: -
V gene: TRBV5-6
CDR3 protein: ASSLFQGPGELF

D gene: -
V gene: TRBV29-1
CDR3 protein: SVETVLTNEKLF

D gene: -
V gene: TRBV3-1
CDR3 protein: ASSRATHYEQY

D gene: -
V gene: TRBV2
CDR3 protein: ASRSVGNQPQH

D gene: -
V gene: TRBV7-8
CDR3 protein: ASSLVGFGGLQY

D gene: TRBD2
V gene: TRBV4-1
CDR3 protein: ASSQDSLRDYDEQF

D gene: -
V gene: TRBV5-1
CDR3 protein: ASRVVGGSYNEQF

D gene: -
V gene: TRBV6-5
CDR3 protein: ASSYLGGPDGTDTQY

D gene: -
V gene: TRBV7-6
CDR3 protein: ASSLRQPTGELF

D gene: -
V gene: TRBV19
CDR3 protein: ASSGGSETQY

D gene: -
V gene: TRBV15
CDR3 protein: ATSRDRAGRNEQF

D gene: -
V gene: TRBV10-1
CDR3 protein: ASSSGRSYEQY

D gene: TRBD2
V gene: TRBV2
CDR3 protein: ASRRGPSGMADTQY

D gene: -
V gene: TRBV12-3/TRBV12-4
CDR3 protein: ASSFYGGYYNEQF

D gene: TRBD2
V gene: TRBV12-3/TRBV12-4
CDR3 protein: ASSLGPAGVLNEQF

D gene: TRBD2
V gene: TRBV7-2
CDR3 protein: ASRITNGGYEQY

D gene: -
V gene: TRBV7-2
CDR3 protein: ASSLALTAGEKLF

D gene: TRBD1
V gene: TRBV5-1
CDR3 protein: ASTSTGGSNLYEQY

D gene: TRBD2
V gene: TRBV7-3
CDR3 protein: ASSLMVAGVNEQF

D gene: -
V gene: TRBV20-1
CDR3 protein: SASLRSLGTEAF